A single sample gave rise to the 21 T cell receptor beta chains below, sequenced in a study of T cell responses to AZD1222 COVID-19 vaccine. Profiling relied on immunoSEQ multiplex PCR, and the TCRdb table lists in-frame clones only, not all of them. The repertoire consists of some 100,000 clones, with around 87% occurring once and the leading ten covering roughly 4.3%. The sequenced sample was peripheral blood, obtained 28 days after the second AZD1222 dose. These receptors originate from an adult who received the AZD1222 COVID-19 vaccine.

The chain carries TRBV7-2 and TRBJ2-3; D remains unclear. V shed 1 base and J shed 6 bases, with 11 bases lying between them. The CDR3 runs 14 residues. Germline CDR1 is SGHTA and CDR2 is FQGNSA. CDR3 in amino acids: CASSLGLGWDTQYF. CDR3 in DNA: TGTGCCAGCAGCTTAGGCCTCGGGTGGGATACGCAGTATTTT.

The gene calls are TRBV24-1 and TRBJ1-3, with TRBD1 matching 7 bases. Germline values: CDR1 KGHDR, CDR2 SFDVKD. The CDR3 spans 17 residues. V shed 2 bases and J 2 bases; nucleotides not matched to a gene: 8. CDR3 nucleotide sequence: TGTGCCACCAGTGATTCCAACGGGGACAGACCTGGAAACACCATATATTTT. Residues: CATSDSNGDRPGNTIYF.

DNA for the CDR3: TGTGCCAGCTCGGACAGGCCTAACTATGGCTACACCTTC. Amino acid sequence: CASSDRPNYGYTF. This chain connects TRBV6-5 to TRBJ1-2; TRBD1 aligns across 7 bases. Germline loops: CDR1 MNHEY, CDR2 SVGAGI. CDR3 length: 13 residues. Trimming took 8 bases from V and 0 from J; bases not matched to a gene: 3.

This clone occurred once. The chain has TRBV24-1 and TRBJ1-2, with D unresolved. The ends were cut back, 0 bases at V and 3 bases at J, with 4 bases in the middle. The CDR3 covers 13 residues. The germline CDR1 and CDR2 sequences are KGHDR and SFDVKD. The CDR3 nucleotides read TGTGCCACCAGTGATTTGCCAGACTATGGCTACACCTTC. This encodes CATSDLPDYGYTF.

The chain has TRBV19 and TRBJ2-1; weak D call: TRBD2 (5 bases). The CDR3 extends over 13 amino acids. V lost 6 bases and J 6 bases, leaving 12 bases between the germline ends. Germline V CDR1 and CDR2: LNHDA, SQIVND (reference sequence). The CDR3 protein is CASRESAGNEQFF. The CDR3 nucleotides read TGTGCCAGTAGGGAGTCGGCGGGCAATGAGCAGTTCTTC.

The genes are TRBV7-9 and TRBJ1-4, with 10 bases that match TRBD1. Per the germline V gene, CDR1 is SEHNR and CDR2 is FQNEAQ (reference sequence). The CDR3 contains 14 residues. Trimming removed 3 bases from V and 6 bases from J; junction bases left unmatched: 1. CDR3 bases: TGTGCCAGCAGCTTTGGACAGGGGGATGAAAAACTGTTTTTT. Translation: CASSFGQGDEKLFF.

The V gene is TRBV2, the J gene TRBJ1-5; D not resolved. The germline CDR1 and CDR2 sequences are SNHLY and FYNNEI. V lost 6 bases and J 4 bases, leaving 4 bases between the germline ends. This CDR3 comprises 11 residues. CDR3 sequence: CASRINQPQHF. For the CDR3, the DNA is TGTGCCAGCAGGATTAATCAGCCCCAGCATTTT.

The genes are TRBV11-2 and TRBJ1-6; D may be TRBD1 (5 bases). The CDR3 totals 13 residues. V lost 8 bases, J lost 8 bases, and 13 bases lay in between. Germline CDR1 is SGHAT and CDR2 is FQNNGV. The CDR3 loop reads CASGRQGDSPLHF. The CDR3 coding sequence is TGTGCCAGCGGTCGGCAGGGCGATTCACCCCTCCACTTT.

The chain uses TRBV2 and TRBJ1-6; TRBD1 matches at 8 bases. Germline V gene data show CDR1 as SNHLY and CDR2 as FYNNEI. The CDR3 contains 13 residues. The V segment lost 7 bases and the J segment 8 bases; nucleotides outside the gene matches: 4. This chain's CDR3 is CASNRDRYSPLHF. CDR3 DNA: TGTGCCAGCAACAGGGACAGGTATTCACCCCTCCACTTT.

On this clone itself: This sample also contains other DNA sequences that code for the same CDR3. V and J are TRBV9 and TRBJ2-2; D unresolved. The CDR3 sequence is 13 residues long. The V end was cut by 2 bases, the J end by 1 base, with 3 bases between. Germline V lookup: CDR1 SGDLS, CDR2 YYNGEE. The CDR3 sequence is CASSVGNTGELFF. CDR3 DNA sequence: TGTGCCAGCAGCGTGGGGAACACCGGGGAGCTGTTTTTT.

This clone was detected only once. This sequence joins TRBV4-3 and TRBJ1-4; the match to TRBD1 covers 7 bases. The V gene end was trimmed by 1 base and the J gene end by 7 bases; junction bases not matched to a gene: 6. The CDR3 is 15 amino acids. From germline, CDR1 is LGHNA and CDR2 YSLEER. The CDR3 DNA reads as TGCGCCAGCAGCCAAGTAAGGGGGCGCGGTGAAAAACTGTTTTTT. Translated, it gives CASSQVRGRGEKLFF.

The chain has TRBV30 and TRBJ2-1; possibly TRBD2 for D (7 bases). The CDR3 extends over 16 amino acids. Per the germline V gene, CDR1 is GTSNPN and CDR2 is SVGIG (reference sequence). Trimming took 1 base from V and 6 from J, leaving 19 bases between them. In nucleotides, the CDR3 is TGTGCCTGGAGTGGCCTAGAGGGGGGGCGTCTCAATGAGCAGTTCTTC. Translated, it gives CAWSGLEGGRLNEQFF.

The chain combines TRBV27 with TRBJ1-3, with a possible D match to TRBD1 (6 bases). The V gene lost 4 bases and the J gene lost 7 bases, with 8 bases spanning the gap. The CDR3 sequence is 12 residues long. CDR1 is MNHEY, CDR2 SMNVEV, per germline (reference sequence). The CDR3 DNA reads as TGTGCCAGCAGTTATGGACAGAACACCATATATTTT. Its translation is CASSYGQNTIYF.

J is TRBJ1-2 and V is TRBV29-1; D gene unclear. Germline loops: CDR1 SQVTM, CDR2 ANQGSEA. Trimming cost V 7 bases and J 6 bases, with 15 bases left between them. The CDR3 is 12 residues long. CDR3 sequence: CSALDGPDGYTF. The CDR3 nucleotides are TGCAGCGCATTGGACGGGCCTGATGGCTACACCTTC.

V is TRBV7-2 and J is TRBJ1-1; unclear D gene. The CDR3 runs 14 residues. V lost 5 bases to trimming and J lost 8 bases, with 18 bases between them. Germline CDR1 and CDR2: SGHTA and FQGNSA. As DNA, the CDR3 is TGTGCCAGCAGCCTTCAAAGTCGCGGTAGGGAAGCTTTCTTT. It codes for CASSLQSRGREAFF.

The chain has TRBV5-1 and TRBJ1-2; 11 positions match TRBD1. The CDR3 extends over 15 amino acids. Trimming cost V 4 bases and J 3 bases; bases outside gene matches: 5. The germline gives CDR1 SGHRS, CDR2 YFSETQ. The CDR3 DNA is TGCGCCAGCAGCGCCGGACAGGGGGCAGACTATGGCTACACCTTC. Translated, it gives CASSAGQGADYGYTF.

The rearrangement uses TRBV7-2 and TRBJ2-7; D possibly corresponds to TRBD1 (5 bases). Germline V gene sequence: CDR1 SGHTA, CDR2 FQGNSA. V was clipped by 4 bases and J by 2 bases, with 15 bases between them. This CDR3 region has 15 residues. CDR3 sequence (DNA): TGTGCCAGCAGCTCGACGCAGGGATCTACCTACGAGCAGTACTTC. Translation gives CASSSTQGSTYEQYF.

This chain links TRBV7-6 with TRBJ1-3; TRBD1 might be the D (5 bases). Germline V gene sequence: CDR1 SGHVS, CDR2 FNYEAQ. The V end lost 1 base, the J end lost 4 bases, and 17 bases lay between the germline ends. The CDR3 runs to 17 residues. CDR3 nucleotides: TGTGCCAGCAGCTTAGGAGAGGGACTTAGGATCGGAAACACCATATATTTT. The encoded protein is CASSLGEGLRIGNTIYF.

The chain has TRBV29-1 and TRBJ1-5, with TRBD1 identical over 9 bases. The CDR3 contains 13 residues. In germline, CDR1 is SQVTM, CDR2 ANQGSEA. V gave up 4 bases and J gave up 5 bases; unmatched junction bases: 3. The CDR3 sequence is CSVGQGEDQPQHF. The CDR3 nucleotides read TGCAGCGTTGGACAGGGGGAGGATCAGCCCCAGCATTTT.

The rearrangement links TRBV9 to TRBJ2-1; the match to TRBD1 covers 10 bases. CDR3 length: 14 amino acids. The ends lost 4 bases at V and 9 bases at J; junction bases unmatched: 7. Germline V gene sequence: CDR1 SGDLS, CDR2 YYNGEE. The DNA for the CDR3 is TGTGCCAGCAGCAGACAGGGGGCGGTGAGTGAGCAGTTCTTC. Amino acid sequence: CASSRQGAVSEQFF.

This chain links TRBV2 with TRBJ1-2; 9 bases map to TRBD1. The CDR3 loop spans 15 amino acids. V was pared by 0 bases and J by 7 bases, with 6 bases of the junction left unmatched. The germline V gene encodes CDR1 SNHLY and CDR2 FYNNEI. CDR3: CASSEALQGASGYTF. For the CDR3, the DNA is TGTGCCAGCAGTGAAGCGCTACAGGGGGCGAGTGGCTACACCTTC.